The source of this T cell receptor beta chain is a study of CD8 T cells in ankylosing spondylitis. Using its own MiXCR run on the 5' RACE reads, TCRdb lists one record per CDR3 protein. The profile shows approximately 350,000 distinct CDR3 sequences, approximately 14% of them singletons. Trimming took 0 bases from V and 6 from J, leaving 8 bases between them. The CDR3 runs to 14 residues. CDR1 is SGHTA and CDR2 is FQGNSA in the germline V gene. There are many counts of this clonotype. The clonotype originates from a male donor with ankylosing spondylitis or in good health (not recorded which). Sequenced input: blood, either unsorted or a sorted T cell fraction (not recorded which). The rearrangement uses TRBV7-2 and TRBJ2-2, with D unresolved. The CDR3 DNA reads TGTGCCAGCAGCTTAGCCCAGCTAGCCGGGGAGCTGTTTTTT. This encodes CASSLAQLAGELFF. Variable domain in full (rest from reference TRBV7-2 and TRBJ2-2): GAGVSQSPSNKVTEKGKDVELRCDPISGHTALYWYRQSLGQGLEFLIYFQGNSAPDKSGLPSDRFSAERTGGSVSTLTIQRTQQEDSAVYLCASSLAQLAGELFFGEGSRLTVL.